This T cell receptor beta chain was recovered during a study of radiotherapy plus CTLA-4 blockade in lung cancer. Repertoires were generated with immunoSEQ multiplex PCR, while TCRdb's copy carries only in-frame clones and drops some. This sample has 95,000 to 150,000 clones, with 70% to 90% found just once. In germline, CDR1 is LNHNV, CDR2 YYDKDF (reference sequence). CDR3 size: 13 residues. Trimming removed 1 base from V and 4 bases from J, with 7 bases in between. The chain employs TRBV15 and TRBJ2-5; D possibly corresponds to TRBD2 (6 bases). The TCR originated in a human donor with non-small cell lung cancer that progressed on radiotherapy plus ipilimumab. The specimen was peripheral blood, collected from a patient treated with radiotherapy plus ipilimumab. As DNA, the CDR3 is TGTGCCACCAGCAGAGGAGCGGGAGAGACCCAGTACTTC. Encoded protein: CATSRGAGETQYF.